This paragraph covers one T cell receptor beta chain sequence. Its target is not known. Clones were sequenced by immunoSEQ multiplex PCR, and TCRdb holds only the in-frame ones, with some missing. Counted here are 55,000 to 80,000 clones, 90% occurring once; the ten biggest clones make up 1.5% to 2%. This entry is derived from a study of graft-versus-host responses after intestinal transplantation. Overall study context: As for transplant type, recipients had multivisceral, liver-intestinal, or isolated intestinal grafts. The whole recipient group had anti-thymocyte globulin induction followed by tacrolimus and steroids for three to four years.

Overall study findings and caveats: Maximum circulating GvH clone levels tracked with early post-transplant HvG decreases.

Here the sequenced sample was unstimulated CD8+ T cells sorted from spleen or lymph node cells, taken before transplant. This sequence originates from a human donor who was the organ donor for an intestinal transplant.

CDR3 residues: CASSVEASETYEQYF. The CDR3, as DNA: TGTGCCAGCAGCGTAGAGGCCAGCGAGACTTACGAGCAGTACTTC. The chain carries TRBV9 and TRBJ2-7; D ambiguous. V lost 0 bases, J lost 4 bases, and 14 bases lay in between. There are 15 residues in the CDR3. Germline CDR1 reads SGDLS; CDR2 reads YYNGEE.